These T cell receptor beta chains were read from a single sample in a study of T cells in localized non-small cell lung cancer. TCRdb keeps only in-frame clones here, not all; method: immunoSEQ multiplex PCR. The sample has around 50,000 clones; roughly nine tenths are singletons. Sample: PBMCs, taken before any cancer treatment. The receptors stem from a man aged 35 to 69 with stage II lung adenocarcinoma. Each CDR3 is given with its conserved first and last residue. The D gene is left open where the match is weak. Only some rows state a clone size, as once, few, many or a class for expanded clones.

TRBV2	TRBJ1-4	-	-	CASTGINEKLFF	TGTGCCAGCACAGGAATTAATGAAAAACTGTTTTTT
TRBV11-2	TRBJ1-2	-	-	CASSLGTGNYGYTF	TGTGCCAGCAGTCTAGGGACCGGTAACTATGGCTACACCTTC
TRBV9	TRBJ1-2	-	-	CASSVRSQGSGYTF	TGTGCCAGCAGCGTTCGATCGCAGGGGAGTGGCTACACCTTC
TRBV6-5	TRBJ2-5	-	-	CASSYGGVTGQETQYF	TGTGCCAGCAGTTACGGGGGTGTGACAGGACAAGAGACCCAGTACTTC
TRBV6-5	TRBJ1-1	-	-	CASSLAVLGTEAFF	TGTGCCAGCAGCCTGGCGGTATTGGGCACTGAAGCTTTCTTT
TRBV10-3	TRBJ2-5	-	-	CAISESGWGKETQYF	TGTGCCATCAGTGAGTCGGGTTGGGGAAAAGAGACCCAGTACTTC
TRBV4-1	TRBJ1-4	-	TRBD1	CASSQGDREDEKLFF	TGCGCCAGCAGCCAAGGGGACAGGGAGGATGAAAAACTGTTTTTT
TRBV27	TRBJ1-5	few	-	CASSFYPPTSGRVSNQPQHF	TGTGCCAGCAGTTTCTACCCCCCCACATCAGGGAGGGTAAGCAATCAGCCCCAGCATTTT
TRBV11-2	TRBJ1-2	-	-	CASSLDGQSYGYTF	TGTGCCAGCAGCTTGGATGGGCAGAGCTATGGCTACACCTTC
TRBV10-1	TRBJ2-3	-	-	CASSESPGLGTDTQYF	TGCGCCAGCAGTGAGTCGCCCGGGTTAGGGACAGATACGCAGTATTTT
TRBV9	TRBJ1-1	few	TRBD1	CASSPPTGNRGEAFF	TGTGCCAGCAGCCCCCCGACAGGGAATCGGGGTGAAGCTTTCTTT
TRBV5-6	TRBJ1-3	-	-	CASSVQQGAGNTIYF	TGTGCCAGCAGTGTGCAACAGGGAGCTGGAAACACCATATATTTT
TRBV10-2	TRBJ1-1	-	-	CASSDVAEDTEAFF	TGCGCCAGCAGTGATGTCGCCGAGGACACTGAAGCTTTCTTT
TRBV4-2	TRBJ1-3	-	-	CASSQDPAGGNTIYF	TGTGCCAGCAGCCAAGATCCCGCGGGGGGAAACACCATATATTTT
TRBV4-1	TRBJ2-7	once	TRBD2	CASSLRSGGAEQYF	TGCGCCAGCAGCCTTCGTAGCGGGGGGGCCGAGCAGTACTTC
TRBV7-9	TRBJ2-1	-	TRBD2	CASSIAGNEQFF	TGTGCCAGCAGCATAGCGGGCAATGAGCAGTTCTTC
TRBV7-9	TRBJ2-2	-	-	CAAVTVNTGELFF	TGTGCCGCGGTCACAGTTAACACCGGGGAGCTGTTTTTT
TRBV7-8	TRBJ2-5	-	TRBD2	CASSFLAGVEETQYF	TGTGCCAGCAGCTTCCTAGCGGGGGTCGAGGAGACCCAGTACTTC
TRBV6-1	TRBJ1-3	-	-	CASSRLTSGNTIYF	TGTGCCAGCAGCCGGCTAACCTCTGGAAACACCATATATTTT
TRBV6-5	TRBJ1-1	-	-	CASSYSPRQNTEAFF	TGTGCCAGCAGTTACTCGCCCAGACAGAACACTGAAGCTTTCTTT
TRBV10-3	TRBJ1-1	-	-	CAISGVGDTEAFF	TGTGCCATCAGTGGGGTGGGCGACACTGAAGCTTTCTTT
TRBV6-5	TRBJ2-7	-	TRBD1	CASSPQGMGSYEQYF	TGTGCCAGCAGTCCACAGGGGATGGGGTCCTACGAGCAGTACTTC
TRBV5-4	TRBJ2-7	-	TRBD1	CASSRTGVNYEQYF	TGTGCCAGCAGCCGGACAGGGGTTAATTACGAGCAGTACTTC
TRBV5-5	TRBJ1-1	-	-	CASSFAGWGTEAFF	TGTGCCAGCAGCTTCGCAGGGTGGGGCACTGAAGCTTTCTTT
TRBV4-1	TRBJ2-2	-	TRBD1	CASSPTGGAAGELFF	TGCGCCAGCAGCCCGACAGGGGGCGCAGCCGGGGAGCTGTTTTTT
TRBV7-6	TRBJ1-6	-	-	CASSLGRPGDNSPLHF	TGTGCCAGCAGCTTAGGAAGGCCAGGGGATAATTCACCCCTCCACTTT
TRBV7-9	TRBJ1-1	-	-	CASSWDSGTEAFF	TGTGCCAGCAGCTGGGACTCGGGCACTGAAGCTTTCTTT
TRBV9	TRBJ1-2	-	-	CASSVSGLYGYTF	TGTGCCAGCAGCGTTTCCGGTTTATATGGCTACACCTTC
TRBV5-6	TRBJ1-1	medium-sized	-	CASSSDWNTEAFF	TGTGCCAGCAGCTCAGACTGGAACACTGAAGCTTTCTTT
TRBV19	TRBJ1-2	-	TRBD1	CATWTGRFSGYTF	TGTGCCACTTGGACAGGGCGCTTCTCTGGCTACACCTTC
TRBV10-3	TRBJ1-1	-	TRBD1	CAIRRDRQNTEAFF	TGTGCCATCAGACGGGACAGGCAGAACACTGAAGCTTTCTTT
TRBV9	TRBJ1-3	-	TRBD1	CASSVTGEEPGNTIYF	TGTGCCAGCAGCGTTACAGGGGAGGAACCTGGAAACACCATATATTTT
TRBV18	TRBJ2-2	-	TRBD1	CASSTGTGGADRFVRELFF	TGTGCCAGCTCAACGGGGACAGGGGGCGCCGATCGTTTTGTGAGGGAGCTGTTTTTT
TRBV18	TRBJ1-2	-	-	CASSPNSTRYGYTF	TGTGCCAGCTCACCCAACAGTACCCGGTATGGCTACACCTTC
TRBV10-3	TRBJ2-3	-	TRBD1	CAISLDRRTDTQYF	TGTGCCATCAGCCTGGACAGGCGCACAGATACGCAGTATTTT
TRBV5-1	TRBJ1-1	-	-	CASSLAGDSHEAFF	TGCGCCAGCAGCTTGGCGGGGGATAGTCATGAAGCTTTCTTT
TRBV7-3	TRBJ2-5	-	-	CASSSSGSLKETQYF	TGTGCCAGCAGCTCCTCCGGATCATTAAAAGAGACCCAGTACTTC
TRBV4-1	TRBJ2-2	-	TRBD2	CASSQSLAGAGTGELFF	TGCGCCAGCAGCCAATCCCTAGCGGGGGCTGGGACCGGGGAGCTGTTTTTT
TRBV5-1	TRBJ1-4	medium-sized	-	CASSLGLRDPANEKLFF	TGCGCCAGCAGCTTGGGCCTCCGGGACCCGGCTAATGAAAAACTGTTTTTT
TRBV4-2	TRBJ1-1	few	-	CASSQTGYPEAFF	TGTGCCAGCAGCCAAACAGGGTACCCTGAAGCTTTCTTT
TRBV9	TRBJ1-1	-	-	CASSVVPGPNTEAFF	TGTGCCAGCAGCGTAGTCCCGGGACCGAACACTGAAGCTTTCTTT
TRBV10-1	TRBJ1-2	-	-	CASSESGSYGYTF	TGCGCCAGCAGTGAGTCGGGCTCCTATGGCTACACCTTC
TRBV9	TRBJ2-5	-	TRBD2	CASSSGTTSQETQYF	TGTGCCAGCAGCTCAGGGACTACCAGCCAAGAGACCCAGTACTTC